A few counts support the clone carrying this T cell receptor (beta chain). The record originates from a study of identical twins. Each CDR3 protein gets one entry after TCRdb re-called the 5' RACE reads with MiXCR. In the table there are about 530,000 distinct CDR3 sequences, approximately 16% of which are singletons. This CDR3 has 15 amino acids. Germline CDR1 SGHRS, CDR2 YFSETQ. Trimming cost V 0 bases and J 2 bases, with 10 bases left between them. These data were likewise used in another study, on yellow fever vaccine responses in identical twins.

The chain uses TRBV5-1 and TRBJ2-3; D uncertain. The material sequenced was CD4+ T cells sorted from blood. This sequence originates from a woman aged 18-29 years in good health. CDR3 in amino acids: CASSLGRTYTDTQYF. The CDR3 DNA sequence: TGCGCCAGCAGCTTGGGCCGGACCTACACAGATACGCAGTATTTT.